This TCR beta chain was found in a study of blood T cell repertoires in COVID-19. Profiled with immunoSEQ multiplex PCR; TCRdb holds only in-frame clones, not every one. The table has fewer than 200,000 clones, 76% seen once. The V gene's germline CDR1 is LNHDA and CDR2 SQIVND (reference sequence). Deletions cut 4 bases from V and 2 bases from J, with 8 bases between. The CDR3 is made up of 13 amino acids. The chain has TRBV19 and TRBJ1-2, with D possibly matching TRBD1 (5 bases). This sequence originates from an elderly woman with acute or convalescent COVID-19. The specimen was peripheral blood. This chain's CDR3 is CASSKQENYGYTF. Written as DNA, the CDR3 is TGTGCCAGTAGTAAACAGGAAAACTATGGCTACACCTTC.